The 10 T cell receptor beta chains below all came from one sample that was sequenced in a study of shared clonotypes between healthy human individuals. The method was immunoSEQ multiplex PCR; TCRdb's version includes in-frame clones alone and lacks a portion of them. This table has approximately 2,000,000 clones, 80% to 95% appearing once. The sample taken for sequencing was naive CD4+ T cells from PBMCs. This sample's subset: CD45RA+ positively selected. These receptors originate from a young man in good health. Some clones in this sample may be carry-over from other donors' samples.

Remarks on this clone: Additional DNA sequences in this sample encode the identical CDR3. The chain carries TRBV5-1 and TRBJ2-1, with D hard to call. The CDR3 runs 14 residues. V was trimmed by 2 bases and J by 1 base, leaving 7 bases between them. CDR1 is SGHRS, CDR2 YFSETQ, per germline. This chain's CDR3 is CASSLASSYNEQFF. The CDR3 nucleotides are TGCGCCAGCAGCTTAGCGTCTTCCTACAATGAGCAGTTCTTC.

CDR3 DNA: TGTGCCAGCAGCGCCGAGGCGGTACCAACTAATGAAAAACTGTTTTTT. Protein product: CASSAEAVPTNEKLFF. J is TRBJ1-4 and V is TRBV9; no clear D. Germline CDR1 reads SGDLS; CDR2 reads YYNGEE. The V end was cut by 3 bases, the J end by 0 bases, with 12 bases between. The CDR3 totals 16 residues.

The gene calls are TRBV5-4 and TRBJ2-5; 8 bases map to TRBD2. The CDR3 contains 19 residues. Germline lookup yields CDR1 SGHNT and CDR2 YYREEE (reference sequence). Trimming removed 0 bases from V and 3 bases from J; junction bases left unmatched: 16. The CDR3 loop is CASSLVNGRVYTSKETQYF. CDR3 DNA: TGTGCCAGCAGCTTGGTTAACGGGAGGGTCTATACCTCCAAAGAGACCCAGTACTTC.

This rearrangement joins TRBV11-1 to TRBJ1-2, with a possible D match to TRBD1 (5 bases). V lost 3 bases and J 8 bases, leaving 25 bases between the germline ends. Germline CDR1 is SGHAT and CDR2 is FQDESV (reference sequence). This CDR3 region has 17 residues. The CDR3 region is CASSFSAGRASREGYTF. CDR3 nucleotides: TGTGCCAGCAGCTTCTCGGCCGGCAGAGCCTCCAGGGAGGGCTACACCTTC.

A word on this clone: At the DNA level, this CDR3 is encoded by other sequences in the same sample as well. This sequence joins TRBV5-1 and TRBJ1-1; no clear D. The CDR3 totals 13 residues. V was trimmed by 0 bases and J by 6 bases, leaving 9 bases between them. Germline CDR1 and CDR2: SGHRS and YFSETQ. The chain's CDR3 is CASSLDGVAEAFF. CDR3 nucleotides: TGCGCCAGCAGCTTGGACGGGGTGGCTGAAGCTTTCTTT.

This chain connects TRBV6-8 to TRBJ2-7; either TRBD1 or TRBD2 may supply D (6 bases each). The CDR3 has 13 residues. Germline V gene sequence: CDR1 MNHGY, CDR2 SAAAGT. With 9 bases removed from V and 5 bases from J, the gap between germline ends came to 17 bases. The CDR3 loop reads CARGGAGWDEQYF. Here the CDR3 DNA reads TGTGCCAGGGGGGGCGCGGGATGGGACGAGCAGTACTTC.

The CDR3 is CASSLSQNYEQYF. Written as DNA, the CDR3 is TGCGCCAGCAGCTTAAGTCAGAACTACGAGCAGTACTTC. This chain joins TRBV5-1 and TRBJ2-7, with D unclear. CDR1 and CDR2 from the germline V gene are SGHRS and YFSETQ. This CDR3 is 13 amino acids long. Trimming took off 2 bases at V and 3 bases at J, with 9 bases between the two ends.

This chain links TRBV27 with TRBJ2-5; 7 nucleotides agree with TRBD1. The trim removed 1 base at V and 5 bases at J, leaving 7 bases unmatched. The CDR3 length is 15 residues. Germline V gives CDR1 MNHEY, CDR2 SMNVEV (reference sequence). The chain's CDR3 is CASSLFKGAGETQYF. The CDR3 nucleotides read TGTGCCAGCAGTTTATTCAAGGGGGCCGGTGAGACCCAGTACTTC.

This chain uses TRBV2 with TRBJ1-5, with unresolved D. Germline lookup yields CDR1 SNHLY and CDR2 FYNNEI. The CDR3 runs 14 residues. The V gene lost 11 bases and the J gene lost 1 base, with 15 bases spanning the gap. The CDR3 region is CAGTGEGSNQPQHF. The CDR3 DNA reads TGTGCCGGCACCGGGGAAGGGAGCAATCAGCCCCAGCATTTT.

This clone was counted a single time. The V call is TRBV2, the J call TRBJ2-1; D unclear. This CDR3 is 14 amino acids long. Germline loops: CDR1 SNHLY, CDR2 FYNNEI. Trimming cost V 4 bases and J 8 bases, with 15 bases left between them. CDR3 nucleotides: TGTGCCAGCAGTGTCTTTTCGATGGGCGATGAGCAGTTCTTC. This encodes CASSVFSMGDEQFF.